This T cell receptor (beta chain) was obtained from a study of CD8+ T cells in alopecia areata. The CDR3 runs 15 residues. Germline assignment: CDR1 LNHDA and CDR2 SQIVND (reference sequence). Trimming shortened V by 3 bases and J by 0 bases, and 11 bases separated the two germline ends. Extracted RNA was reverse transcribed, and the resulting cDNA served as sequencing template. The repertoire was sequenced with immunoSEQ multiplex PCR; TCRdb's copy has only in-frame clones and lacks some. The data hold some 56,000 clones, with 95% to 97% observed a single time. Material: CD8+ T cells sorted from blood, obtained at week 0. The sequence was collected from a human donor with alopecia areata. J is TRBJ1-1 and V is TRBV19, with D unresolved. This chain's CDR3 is CASSIPESLNTEAFF. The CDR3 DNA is TGTGCCAGTAGTATCCCCGAGAGCCTGAACACTGAAGCTTTCTTT.